A selection of T cell receptor beta chains follows, all from one sample in a study of CD8+ T cells in alopecia areata. The repertoire was sequenced with immunoSEQ multiplex PCR; TCRdb's copy has only in-frame clones and lacks some. Of some 100,000 clones listed, roughly 68% are singletons. The material sequenced was CD4+ T cells sorted from blood. The receptors shown here come from a human donor in good health. Both conserved end residues are part of each CDR3. A D gene is named only where the DNA matches it firmly. A row's size may be missing; if present it is once, few, many or a size class.

clone size	J gene	D gene	V gene	CDR3 DNA	CDR3 protein
-	TRBJ1-1	-	TRBV27	TGTGCCAGCAGTCTCCGGGGAGGCTGGGACACTGAAGCTTTCTTT	CASSLRGGWDTEAFF
-	TRBJ2-7	-	TRBV21-1	TGTGCCAGCAGTGGGCGGGACGAGCAGTACTTC	CASSGRDEQYF
few	TRBJ2-7	-	TRBV29-1	TGCAGCGTCCCCGGGGTCTACGAGCAGTACTTC	CSVPGVYEQYF
few	TRBJ1-1	-	TRBV29-1	TGCAGCGTTGAAGATCGGGAAGCTTTCTTT	CSVEDREAFF
-	TRBJ1-1	-	TRBV19	TGTGCCAGTAGCTCACAGGGCCGCACTGAAGCTTTCTTT	CASSSQGRTEAFF
-	TRBJ1-5	-	TRBV18	TGTGCCAGCTCACCAGGGACCGGCAATCAGCCCCAGCATTTT	CASSPGTGNQPQHF
-	TRBJ2-1	-	TRBV25-1	TGTGCCAGCAGTGTCCCAGGGATCCGTGAGCAGTTCTTC	CASSVPGIREQFF
-	TRBJ1-2	TRBD1	TRBV30	TGTGCCTGGAAATGGACAGGGGGCGACTATGGCTACACCTTC	CAWKWTGGDYGYTF
few	TRBJ1-5	-	TRBV7-9	TGTGCCAGCAGCTTCGGGATCAATCAGCCCCAGCATTTT	CASSFGINQPQHF
few	TRBJ1-6	-	TRBV2	TGTGCCAGCAGTGAAGGACAGGTCTTAGGTCATTTCCACTTT	CASSEGQVLGHFHF
-	TRBJ2-6	-	TRBV5-4	TGTGCCAGCAGCTTGTCCCCGAGCTCTGGGGCCAACGTCCTGACTTTC	CASSLSPSSGANVLTF
-	TRBJ1-1	-	TRBV10-2	TGCGCCAGCACTTTGAATCAGTCAGGGCTTGGTGAAGCTTTCTTT	CASTLNQSGLGEAFF
few	TRBJ1-5	-	TRBV15	TGTGCCACCAGCAGACACGTTGATCAGCCCCAGCATTTT	CATSRHVDQPQHF
few	TRBJ1-2	TRBD1	TRBV6-1	TGTGCCAGCAGTGAAATGGTGACAGGGGCCCACTACACCTTC	CASSEMVTGAHYTF
-	TRBJ1-2	TRBD1	TRBV29-1	TGCAGCGTTCTCCCGTCCTCAGGGGGGGGCTACACCTTC	CSVLPSSGGGYTF
-	TRBJ2-1	-	TRBV28	TGTGCCAGCAGTTTGGGGCAGAGGGGGGCCGATGAGCAGTTCTTC	CASSLGQRGADEQFF
-	TRBJ2-6	-	TRBV27	TGTGCCAGCCGACAGAGCTCTGGGGCCAACGTCCTGACTTTC	CASRQSSGANVLTF
-	TRBJ1-1	-	TRBV19	TGTGCCAGCCTGGGACGGTTGAACACTGAAGCTTTCTTT	CASLGRLNTEAFF
-	TRBJ1-6	-	TRBV4-2	TGTGCCAGCAGCCAAGAAGTAGACAGATCCTCCTATAATTCACCCCTCCACTTT	CASSQEVDRSSYNSPLHF
once	TRBJ1-2	-	TRBV29-1	TGCAGCGTTGTGGCGTCAAGCCAGTTGTCCACCTTC	CSVVASSQLSTF
-	TRBJ2-2	-	TRBV6-5	TGTGCCAGCAGCCGGGGGCTGAACACCGGGGAGCTGTTTTTT	CASSRGLNTGELFF
-	TRBJ2-1	-	TRBV4-1	TGCGCCAGCAGGTCACGACGGAACAATGAGCAGTTCTTC	CASRSRRNNEQFF
-	TRBJ2-5	-	TRBV29-1	TGCAGCGTTGAAGCGGGCCTCCAACGGACCCAGTACTTC	CSVEAGLQRTQYF
few	TRBJ1-3	TRBD1	TRBV7-9	TGTGCCAGCAGCCCTCGAGGTCAGGGGGCGAGTGGAAACACCATATATTTT	CASSPRGQGASGNTIYF
-	TRBJ2-2	-	TRBV11-1	TGTGCCAGCAGCCTACACACCGGGGAGCTGTTTTTT	CASSLHTGELFF
few	TRBJ2-7	-	TRBV21-1	TGTGCCAGCAGCAAAGTACCCACTAGCGCCCTCTGCGAGCAGTACTTC	CASSKVPTSALCEQYF
-	TRBJ1-1	TRBD1	TRBV2	TGTGCCAGCAGACAGGGGATGAACACTGAAGCTTTCTTT	CASRQGMNTEAFF
few	TRBJ2-5	-	TRBV7-2	TGTGCCAGCAGTCCTGGGGGGGCCATCCCAGAGACCCAGTACTTC	CASSPGGAIPETQYF
-	TRBJ1-1	-	TRBV27	TGTGCCAGCAGGGTAAGGGGTGAGAACACTGAAGCTTTCTTT	CASRVRGENTEAFF
few	TRBJ1-1	-	TRBV19	TGTGCCAGTAGTATCCTACAGGGGAACACTGAAGCTTTCTTT	CASSILQGNTEAFF
-	TRBJ2-3	TRBD2	TRBV29-1	TGCAGCGTACTCCTAAGACTAGCGGGGTTGACAGATACGCAGTATTTT	CSVLLRLAGLTDTQYF
-	TRBJ1-1	-	TRBV4-1	TGCGCCAGCAGGAAGGGGGTTGAAGCTTTCTTT	CASRKGVEAFF
-	TRBJ2-7	TRBD2	TRBV7-9	TGTGCCAGCAGCTTGGGCGGGGGGAGTAGTTCCTCCTACGAGCAGTACTTC	CASSLGGGSSSSYEQYF
-	TRBJ1-4	TRBD1	TRBV4-1	TGCGCCAGCAGCCACCTTCCGGGACAGTTAAATGAAAAACTGTTTTTT	CASSHLPGQLNEKLFF
-	TRBJ2-7	TRBD1	TRBV15	TGTGCCACCAGCAGTCGGGACAGGGGGTTCTACGAGCAGTACTTC	CATSSRDRGFYEQYF
-	TRBJ1-5	TRBD1	TRBV4-2	TGTGCCAGCAGCCAAGAGGGGGGACAGGGGTCGGTGCCCCAGCATTTT	CASSQEGGQGSVPQHF
-	TRBJ2-5	TRBD2	TRBV5-6	TGTGCCAGCAGCGAGACTAGCGGGGGCCTGGAGACCCAGTACTTC	CASSETSGGLETQYF
-	TRBJ2-3	TRBD1	TRBV5-6	TGTGCCAGCGTACCCTTCGCCGACAGGGGTTTGACAGATACGCAGTATTTT	CASVPFADRGLTDTQYF
few	TRBJ1-1	-	TRBV29-1	TGCAGCGCCTACAGGGAGCTGAACACTGAAGCTTTCTTT	CSAYRELNTEAFF
few	TRBJ1-2	TRBD1	TRBV5-1	TGCGCCAGCAGCTTGGAGTCTGGGACAGGGGTACGTGGCTACACCTTC	CASSLESGTGVRGYTF
-	TRBJ1-2	TRBD1	TRBV6-5	TGTGCCAGCAGTTACCCTCCCGGACAGGAGGGTGGCTACACCTTC	CASSYPPGQEGGYTF
-	TRBJ1-1	-	TRBV5-4	TGTGCCAGCAGCTTGGACAGCAACACTGAAGCTTTCTTT	CASSLDSNTEAFF
-	TRBJ2-1	TRBD1	TRBV2	TGTGCCAGCAGTCGACAGGGGATGGGGAATGAGCAGTTCTTC	CASSRQGMGNEQFF
-	TRBJ2-7	-	TRBV7-9	TGTGCCAGCAGCTTAGAACTAGGAGACTACGAGCAGTACTTC	CASSLELGDYEQYF
-	TRBJ1-5	-	TRBV4-1	TGCGCCAGCAGGTCCAACTCGGGGAGTGACAATCAGCCCCAGCATTTT	CASRSNSGSDNQPQHF
once	TRBJ2-7	-	TRBV28	TGTGCGACACTCGGGCAGGCGTCCTACGAGCAGTACTTC	CATLGQASYEQYF
medium-sized	TRBJ2-3	-	TRBV5-1	TGCGCCAGCAGCTTGGGACTGGACAGCGGCACAGATACGCAGTATTTT	CASSLGLDSGTDTQYF
-	TRBJ2-5	-	TRBV29-1	TGCAGCGTTCAGGGCCGGAGGCAAGAGACCCAGTACTTC	CSVQGRRQETQYF
few	TRBJ2-1	TRBD2	TRBV10-3	TGTGCCATCACTTCCGGGGGGGCCTCCAATGAGCAGTTCTTC	CAITSGGASNEQFF
-	TRBJ1-5	-	TRBV5-1	TGCGCCAGCAGCTTGGAGGGCAATAGCAATCAGCCCCAGCATTTT	CASSLEGNSNQPQHF
-	TRBJ2-4	-	TRBV5-1	TGCGCCAGCAGCTTGAACGGGGACATTCAGTACTTC	CASSLNGDIQYF
-	TRBJ2-1	TRBD2	TRBV4-2	TGTGCCAGCAGCCAGGCCAGGCGGGGGGGGTACAATGAGCAGTTCTTC	CASSQARRGGYNEQFF
-	TRBJ2-3	-	TRBV4-1	TGCGCCAGCAGCCAAGACAGGGCTAGCACAGATACGCAGTATTTT	CASSQDRASTDTQYF
-	TRBJ1-5	-	TRBV12-2	TGTGCAAGTCGCTCAGTCCGGGACAGGGATCAGCCCCAGCATTTT	CASRSVRDRDQPQHF
few	TRBJ2-1	-	TRBV30	TGTGCCTGGAGTGTGGCGGACCGAGAGCAGTTCTTC	CAWSVADREQFF
once	TRBJ2-4	-	TRBV1	TGCACCAGCAGCCAAGACGGAGGGGGGTTAGGCAAAAACATTCAGTACTTC	CTSSQDGGGLGKNIQYF
-	TRBJ1-1	-	TRBV30	TGTGCCTGGGCGCAGGGGCGCACTGAAGCTTTCTTT	CAWAQGRTEAFF
-	TRBJ2-5	TRBD2	TRBV5-6	TGTGCCAGCAGCTACGACACTAGCGGGGGAGAGACCCAGTACTTC	CASSYDTSGGETQYF
-	TRBJ2-1	TRBD2	TRBV5-1	TGCGCCAGCATTCGGGGCGGGGAGGGGAATGAGCAGTTCTTC	CASIRGGEGNEQFF